A selection of T cell receptor beta chains follows, all from one sample in a study of blood T cell repertoires in COVID-19. Some clones are missing from TCRdb's copy, which holds only in-frame ones; the method was immunoSEQ multiplex PCR. The profile shows 150,000 or so clones, 87% of them singletons. The specimen was PBMCs or T cells enriched from blood (not recorded which). These receptors all stem from a woman between 40 and 50 years old who had been exposed to COVID-19. CDR3s include the opening cysteine and the closing phenylalanine or tryptophan. A D gene is named only where the DNA matches it firmly.

TRBV9 | TRBD1 | CASSRGTGQGFYEQYF
TRBV5-1 | NA | CASSLNENTSGEQFF
TRBV6-5 | NA | CASRPTGYSGTEAFF
TRBV10-1 | NA | CASSELSRADTQYF
TRBV4-1 | NA | CASSRGVNTEAFF
TRBV27 | TRBD2 | CASSLVGRGTGELFF
TRBV29-1 | TRBD1 | CSVYPRQGTAQTEAFF
TRBV2 | TRBD1 | CASSAPSGQGAINYGYTF
TRBV24-1 | TRBD1 | CATSDSTDRGRLPDTQYF
TRBV27 | NA | CASRIDWDNYEQYF
TRBV3-1/TRBV3-2 | NA | CASSVYSGGTEAFF
TRBV2 | NA | CASSERETQYF
TRBV10-3 | NA | CAINGEGRGHTEAFF
TRBV7-9 | NA | CASSFIEETQYF
TRBV6-5 | TRBD2 | CASTSGGPGELFF
TRBV25-1 | NA | CASSDHSTDTQYF
TRBV7-8 | NA | CASSRSRGNTEAFF
TRBV24-1 | TRBD2 | CATSYGGAADTQYF
TRBV7-2 | TRBD1 | CASSSGQGAGLGGYTF
TRBV5-1 | NA | CASTTWGVDNEQFF
TRBV6-4 | NA | CASSAQGTDTQYF
TRBV5-1 | NA | CASSLGQLTDTQYF
TRBV9 | TRBD1 | CASSTTGTGYNEQFF